The following is a TCR beta chain sequence with its context. Its matching antigen is unknown. The sample is drawn from a study of T cells in Graves' hyperthyroidism and ophthalmopathy. Study as a whole: Peripheral blood was taken when the disease was first diagnosed, before any treatment began.

The study, taken as a whole, reports: Most clonotypes expanded in thyroid above 0.001 were likewise present in blood.

The PBMCs studied were ones that came from approximately 9.9 ml fresh peripheral blood. Amplification targeted TCR beta CDR3 regions from RNA transcripts. The HTBI set primed first-round TCR CDR3 RT-PCR. One entry per CDR3 protein results from TCRdb running MiXCR on the multiplex PCR reads. The table records some 510,000 distinct CDR3 sequences, under 25% of them present only once. CDR1 and CDR2 from the germline V gene are LGHDT and YNNKEL (reference sequence). Trimming removed 1 base at V and 3 bases at J, with 18 bases between. The CDR3 contains 17 residues. The material sequenced was blood. This clonotype was obtained from a man between 18 and 29 years old with Graves' hyperthyroidism. This chain joins TRBV3-1 and TRBJ1-1; perhaps TRBD1 as D (5 bases). DNA for the CDR3: TGTGCCAGCAGCCAAGGGTTTCCAGCAGGGCATGACACTGAAGCTTTCTTT. Translated, it gives CASSQGFPAGHDTEAFF.